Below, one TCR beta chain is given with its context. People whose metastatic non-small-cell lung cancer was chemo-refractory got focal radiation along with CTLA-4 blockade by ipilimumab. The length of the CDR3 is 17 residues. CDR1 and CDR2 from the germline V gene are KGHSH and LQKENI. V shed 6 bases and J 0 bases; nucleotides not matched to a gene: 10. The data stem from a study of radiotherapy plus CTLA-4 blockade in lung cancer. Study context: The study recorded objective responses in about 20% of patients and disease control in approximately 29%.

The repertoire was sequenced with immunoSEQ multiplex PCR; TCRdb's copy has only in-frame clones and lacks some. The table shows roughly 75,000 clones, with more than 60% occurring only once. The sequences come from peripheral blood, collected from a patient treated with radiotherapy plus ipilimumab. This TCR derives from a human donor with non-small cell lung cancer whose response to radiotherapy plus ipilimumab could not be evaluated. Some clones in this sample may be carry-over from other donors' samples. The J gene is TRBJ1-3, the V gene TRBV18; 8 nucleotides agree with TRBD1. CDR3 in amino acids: CASSLFGQGYSGNTIYF. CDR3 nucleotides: TGTGCCAGCTCCCTCTTTGGACAGGGTTACTCTGGAAACACCATATATTTT.